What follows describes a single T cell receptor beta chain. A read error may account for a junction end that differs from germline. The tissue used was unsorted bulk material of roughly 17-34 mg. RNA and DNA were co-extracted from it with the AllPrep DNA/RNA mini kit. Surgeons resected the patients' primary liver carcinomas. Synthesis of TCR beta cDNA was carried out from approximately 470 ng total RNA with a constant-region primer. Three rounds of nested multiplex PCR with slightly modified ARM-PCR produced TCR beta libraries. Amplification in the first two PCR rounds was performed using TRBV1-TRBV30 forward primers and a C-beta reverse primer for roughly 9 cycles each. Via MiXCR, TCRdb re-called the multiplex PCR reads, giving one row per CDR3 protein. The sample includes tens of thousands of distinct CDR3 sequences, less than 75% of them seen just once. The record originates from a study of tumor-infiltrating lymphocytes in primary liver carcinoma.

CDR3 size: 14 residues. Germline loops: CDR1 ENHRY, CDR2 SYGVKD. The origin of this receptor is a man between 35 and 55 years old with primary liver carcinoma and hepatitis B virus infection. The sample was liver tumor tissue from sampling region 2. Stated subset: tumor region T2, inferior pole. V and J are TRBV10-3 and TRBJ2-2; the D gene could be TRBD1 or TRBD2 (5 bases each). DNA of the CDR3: TGTGCCATCACGGAACGGGACGACACAGGGGAGCTGTTTTTT. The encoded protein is CAITERDDTGELFF.